This entry describes one T cell receptor beta chain. The data belong to a study of T cell changes during pregnancy in multiple sclerosis. The CDR3 extends over 14 amino acids. Germline values: CDR1 SGHTA, CDR2 FQGTGA. V lost 8 bases, J lost 2 bases, and 14 bases lay in between. Measured with immunoSEQ multiplex PCR; TCRdb has only the in-frame clones, and not every one. This table has around 46,000 clones, 80% to 90% appearing once. The J gene is TRBJ2-3, the V gene TRBV7-3; D is ambiguous. The sequence derives from a female donor with multiple sclerosis, enrolled in a pregnancy study. The sequenced sample was CD8+ T cells from peripheral blood mononuclear cells, obtained in the second trimester of pregnancy. The CDR3 DNA is TGTGCCAGCCGATCTGGGCAGTTCACAGATACGCAGTATTTT. Translated: CASRSGQFTDTQYF. The full variable domain, in which reference TRBV7-3 and TRBJ2-3 provide the parts outside the CDR3, is GAGVSQTPSNKVTEKGKYVELRCDPISGHTALYWYRQSLGQGPEFLIYFQGTGAADDSGLPNDRFFAVRPEGSVSTLKIQRTERGDSAVYLCASRSGQFTDTQYFGPGTRLTVL.